This TCR beta chain came from a study of technical replicates of blood from a handful of donors (dated by TCRdb to between 2016 and 2019). Library creation used the immunoSEQ multiplex PCR assay. TCRdb provides this immuneACCESS table in a form limited to in-frame rearrangements. Some clones are lacking; in checked studies, under half of them reflect an unresolved V gene, and why the rest are absent is not known. Present in this sample are tens of thousands of clones, approximately 78% of which were seen just once. The ten largest make up around 3.9% of the sample. Trimming removed 2 bases from V and 4 bases from J, leaving 12 bases between the germline ends. From cysteine to phenylalanine, the CDR3 is 16 amino acids long. Kept here is only the CDR3 DNA, which spans 48 bases and is read in frame from base 1. CDR1 and CDR2 are drawn from the germline V gene: MNHNS, SASEGT. As regards this clone: It lacks a known antigen. Base qualities are not recorded, but no much larger clone differs from it by a single base.

The sequence links TRBV6-1 to TRBJ2-6; the D gene is perhaps TRBD1, from 6 matching bases. The clonotype comes from a human donor in good health. Some clones in this sample may be carry-over from other donors' samples. The specimen was PBMCs. The DNA sequence reads TGTGCCAGCAGTGAACCCACAGGGCGGGGGGCCAACGTCCTGACTTTC. Its amino acids are CASSEPTGRGANVLTF.